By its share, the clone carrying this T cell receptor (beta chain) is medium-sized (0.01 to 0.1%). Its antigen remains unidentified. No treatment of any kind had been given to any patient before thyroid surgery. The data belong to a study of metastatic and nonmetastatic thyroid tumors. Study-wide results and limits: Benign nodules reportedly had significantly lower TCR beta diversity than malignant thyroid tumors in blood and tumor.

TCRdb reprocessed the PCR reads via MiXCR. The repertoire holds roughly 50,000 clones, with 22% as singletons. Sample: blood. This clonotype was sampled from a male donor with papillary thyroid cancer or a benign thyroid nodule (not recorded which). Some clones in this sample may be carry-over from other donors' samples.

The CDR3 DNA sequence: TGCAGTGCTGGACAGGGGGACTCCTACGAGCAGTACTTC. As protein: CSAGQGDSYEQYF. The V gene is TRBV20-1, the J gene TRBJ2-7; TRBD1 matches 10 bases. Germline V lookup: CDR1 DFQATT, CDR2 SNEGSKA (reference sequence). The CDR3 has 13 residues. Trimming took 5 bases from V and 0 from J; bases not matched to a gene: 1.